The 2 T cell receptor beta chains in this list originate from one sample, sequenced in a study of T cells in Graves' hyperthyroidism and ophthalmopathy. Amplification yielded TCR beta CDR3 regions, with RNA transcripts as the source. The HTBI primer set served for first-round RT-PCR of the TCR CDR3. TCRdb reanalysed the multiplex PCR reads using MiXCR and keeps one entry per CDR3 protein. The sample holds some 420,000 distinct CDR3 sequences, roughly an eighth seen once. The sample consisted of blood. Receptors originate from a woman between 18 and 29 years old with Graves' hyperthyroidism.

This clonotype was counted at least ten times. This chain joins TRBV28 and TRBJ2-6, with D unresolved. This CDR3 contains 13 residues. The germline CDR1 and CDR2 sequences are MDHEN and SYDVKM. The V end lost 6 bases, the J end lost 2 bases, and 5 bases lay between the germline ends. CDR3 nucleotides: TGTGCCAGCAGGAATGCTGGGGCCAACGTCCTGACTTTC. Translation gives CASRNAGANVLTF. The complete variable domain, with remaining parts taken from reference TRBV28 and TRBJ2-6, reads DVKVTQSSRYLVKRTGEKVFLECVQDMDHENMFWYRQDPGLGLRLIYFSYDVKMKEKGDIPEGYSVSREKKERFSLILESASTNQTSMYLCASRNAGANVLTFGAGSRLTVL.

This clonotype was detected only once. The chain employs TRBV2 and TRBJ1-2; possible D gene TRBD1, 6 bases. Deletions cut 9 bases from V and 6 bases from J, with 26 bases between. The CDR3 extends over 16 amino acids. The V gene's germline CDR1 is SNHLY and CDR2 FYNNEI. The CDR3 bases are TGTGCCAGTAACGAACCGAGGACAGCGACATCGCATGGCTACACCTTC. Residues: CASNEPRTATSHGYTF.